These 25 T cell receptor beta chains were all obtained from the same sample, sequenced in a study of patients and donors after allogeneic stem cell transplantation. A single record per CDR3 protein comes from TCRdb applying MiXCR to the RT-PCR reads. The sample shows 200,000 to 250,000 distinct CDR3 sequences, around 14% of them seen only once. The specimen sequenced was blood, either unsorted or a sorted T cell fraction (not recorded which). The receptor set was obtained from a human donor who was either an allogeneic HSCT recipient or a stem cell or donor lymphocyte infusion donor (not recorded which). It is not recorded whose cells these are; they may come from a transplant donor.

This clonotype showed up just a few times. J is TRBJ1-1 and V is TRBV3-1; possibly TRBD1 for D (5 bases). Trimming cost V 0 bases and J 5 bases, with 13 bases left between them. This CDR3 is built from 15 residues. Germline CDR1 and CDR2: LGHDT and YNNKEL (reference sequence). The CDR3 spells CASSQDPGVGTEAFF. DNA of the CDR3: TGTGCCAGCAGCCAAGATCCGGGGGTTGGGACTGAAGCTTTCTTT.

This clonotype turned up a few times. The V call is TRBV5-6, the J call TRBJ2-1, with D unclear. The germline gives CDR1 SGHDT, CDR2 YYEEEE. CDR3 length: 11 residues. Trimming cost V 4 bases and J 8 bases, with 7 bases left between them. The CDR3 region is CASSRTDEQFF. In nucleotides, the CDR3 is TGTGCCAGCAGCCGGACGGATGAGCAGTTCTTC.

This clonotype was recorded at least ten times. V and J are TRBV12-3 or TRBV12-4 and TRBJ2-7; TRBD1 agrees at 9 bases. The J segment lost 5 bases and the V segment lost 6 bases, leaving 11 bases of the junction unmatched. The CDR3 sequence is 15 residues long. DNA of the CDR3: TGTGCCAGCAGGGACGGGACAGGGCAACGTAACGAGCAGTACTTC. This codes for CASRDGTGQRNEQYF.

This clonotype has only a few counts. For the CDR3, the DNA is TGTGCCAGCAGCGTAGGGCTGACCTCCTCTGGAAACACCATATATTTT. Encoded protein: CASSVGLTSSGNTIYF. V usage is TRBV9 and J usage is TRBJ1-3; no definite D call. Germline V gene data show CDR1 as SGDLS and CDR2 as YYNGEE. The ends were cut back, 0 bases at V and 0 bases at J, with 10 bases in the middle. There are 16 residues in the CDR3.

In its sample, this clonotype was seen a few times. The CDR3 bases are TGTGCCAGTAGGGACAGAGGGAGAGCGAACACTGAAGCTTTCTTT. This codes for CASRDRGRANTEAFF. The chain combines TRBV19 with TRBJ1-1; TRBD1 is a possible D gene (6 bases). V lost 6 bases to trimming and J lost 1 base, with 15 bases between them. The length of the CDR3 is 15 residues. Germline lookup yields CDR1 LNHDA and CDR2 SQIVND (reference sequence).

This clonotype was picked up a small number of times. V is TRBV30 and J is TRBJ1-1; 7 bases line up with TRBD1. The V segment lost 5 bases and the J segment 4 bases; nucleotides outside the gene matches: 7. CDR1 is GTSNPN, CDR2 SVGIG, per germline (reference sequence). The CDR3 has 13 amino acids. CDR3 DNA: TGTGCCTGGGGAGGGGGCTGGGGCACTGAAGCTTTCTTT. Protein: CAWGGGWGTEAFF.

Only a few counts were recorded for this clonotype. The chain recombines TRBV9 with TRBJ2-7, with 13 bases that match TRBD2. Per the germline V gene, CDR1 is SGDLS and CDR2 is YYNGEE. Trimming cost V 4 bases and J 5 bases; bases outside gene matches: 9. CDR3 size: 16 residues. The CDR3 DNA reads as TGTGCCAGCAGCACACAACCCACTAGCGGGAGGGACGAGCAGTACTTC. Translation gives CASSTQPTSGRDEQYF. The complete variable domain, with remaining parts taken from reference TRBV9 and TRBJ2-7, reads DSGVTQTPKHLITATGQRVTLRCSPRSGDLSVYWYQQSLDQGLQFLIQYYNGEERAKGNILERFSAQQFPDLHSELNLSSLELGDSALYFCASSTQPTSGRDEQYFGPGTRLTVT.

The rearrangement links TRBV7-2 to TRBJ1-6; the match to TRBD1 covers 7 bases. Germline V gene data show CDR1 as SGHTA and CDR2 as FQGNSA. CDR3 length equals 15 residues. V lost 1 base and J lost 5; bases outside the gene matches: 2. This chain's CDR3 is CASSLDRGNNSPLHF. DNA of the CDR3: TGTGCCAGCAGCTTAGACAGGGGAAATAATTCACCCCTCCACTTT.

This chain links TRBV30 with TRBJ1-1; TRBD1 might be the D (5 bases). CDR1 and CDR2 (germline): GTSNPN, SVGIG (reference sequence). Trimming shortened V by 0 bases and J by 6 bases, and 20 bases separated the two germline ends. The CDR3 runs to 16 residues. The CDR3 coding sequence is TGTGCCTGGAGTGTAGTCGGGGCCTCTAGCGTGGCTGAAGCTTTCTTT. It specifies CAWSVVGASSVAEAFF. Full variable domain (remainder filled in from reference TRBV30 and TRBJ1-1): SQTIHQWPATLVQPVGSPLSLECTVEGTSNPNLYWYRQAAGRGLQLLFYSVGIGQISSEVPQNLSASRPQDRQFILSSKKLLLSDSGFYLCAWSVVGASSVAEAFFGQGTRLTVV.

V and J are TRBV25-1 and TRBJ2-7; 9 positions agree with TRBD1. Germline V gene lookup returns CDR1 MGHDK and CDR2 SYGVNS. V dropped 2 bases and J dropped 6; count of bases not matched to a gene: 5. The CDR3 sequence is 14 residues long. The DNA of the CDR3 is TGTGCCAGCAGTGAAGTAGGGACAGGGAGCGAGCAGTACTTC. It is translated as CASSEVGTGSEQYF.

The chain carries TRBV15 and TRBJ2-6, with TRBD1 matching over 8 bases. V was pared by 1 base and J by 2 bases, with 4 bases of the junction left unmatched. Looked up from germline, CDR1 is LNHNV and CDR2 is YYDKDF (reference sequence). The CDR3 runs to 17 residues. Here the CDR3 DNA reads TGTGCCACCAGCAGAGCGACAGGGGCACCTGGGGCCAACGTCCTGACTTTC. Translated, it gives CATSRATGAPGANVLTF.

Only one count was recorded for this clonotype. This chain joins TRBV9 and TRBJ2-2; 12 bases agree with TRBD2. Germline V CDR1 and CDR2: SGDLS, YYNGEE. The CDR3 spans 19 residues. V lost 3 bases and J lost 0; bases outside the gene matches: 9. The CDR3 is CASSGLAGGPFANTGELFF. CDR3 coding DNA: TGTGCCAGCAGCGGGCTAGCGGGAGGGCCGTTCGCGAACACCGGGGAGCTGTTTTTT.

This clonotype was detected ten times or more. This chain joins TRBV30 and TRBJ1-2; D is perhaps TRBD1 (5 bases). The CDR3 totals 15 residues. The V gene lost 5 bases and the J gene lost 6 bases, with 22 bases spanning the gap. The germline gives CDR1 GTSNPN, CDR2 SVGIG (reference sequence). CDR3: CAWHQGGTRVDGYTF. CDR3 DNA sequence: TGTGCCTGGCACCAGGGCGGCACGCGCGTCGATGGCTACACCTTC.

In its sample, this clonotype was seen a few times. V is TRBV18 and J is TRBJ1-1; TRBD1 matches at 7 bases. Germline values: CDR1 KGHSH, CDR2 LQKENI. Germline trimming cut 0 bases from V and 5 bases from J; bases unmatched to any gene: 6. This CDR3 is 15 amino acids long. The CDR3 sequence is CASSPPTGIWTEAFF. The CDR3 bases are TGTGCCAGCTCACCACCGACAGGGATATGGACTGAAGCTTTCTTT.

Written as DNA, the CDR3 is TGTGCCTGGAGGGCTAGCGGGAGGAGTACCTACGAGCAGTACTTC. This translates into CAWRASGRSTYEQYF. The chain uses TRBV30 and TRBJ2-7; TRBD2 aligns across 11 bases. The CDR3 is made up of 15 amino acids. CDR1 and CDR2 (germline): GTSNPN, SVGIG (reference sequence). J was trimmed by 2 bases and V by 3 bases; bases with no gene match: 6.

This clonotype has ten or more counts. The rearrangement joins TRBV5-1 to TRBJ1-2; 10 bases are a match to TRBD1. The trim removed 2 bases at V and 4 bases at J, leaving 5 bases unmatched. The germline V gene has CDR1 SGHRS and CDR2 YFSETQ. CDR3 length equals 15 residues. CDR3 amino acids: CASSFATGGIYGYTF. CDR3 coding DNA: TGCGCCAGCAGCTTCGCGACAGGGGGCATCTATGGCTACACCTTC.

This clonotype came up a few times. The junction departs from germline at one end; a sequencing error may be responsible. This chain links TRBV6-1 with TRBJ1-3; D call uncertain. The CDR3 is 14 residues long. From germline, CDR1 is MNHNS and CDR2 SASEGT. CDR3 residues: CASSEAYSGNTIYF. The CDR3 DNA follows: TGTGCCAGCAGCGAAGCTTACTCTGGAAACACCATATATTTT.

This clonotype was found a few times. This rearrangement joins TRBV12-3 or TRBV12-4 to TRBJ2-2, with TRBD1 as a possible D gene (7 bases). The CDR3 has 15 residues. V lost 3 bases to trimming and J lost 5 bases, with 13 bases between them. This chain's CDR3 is CASSFMTGRTGELFF. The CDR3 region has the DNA TGTGCCAGCAGTTTCATGACAGGGAGGACCGGGGAGCTGTTTTTT.

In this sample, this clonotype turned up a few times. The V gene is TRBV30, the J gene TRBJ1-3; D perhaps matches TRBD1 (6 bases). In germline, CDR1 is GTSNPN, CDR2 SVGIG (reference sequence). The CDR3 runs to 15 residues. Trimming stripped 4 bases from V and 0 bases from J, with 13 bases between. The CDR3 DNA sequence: TGTGCCTGGACCGTAGACAGGTTCTCTGGAAACACCATATATTTT. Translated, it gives CAWTVDRFSGNTIYF.

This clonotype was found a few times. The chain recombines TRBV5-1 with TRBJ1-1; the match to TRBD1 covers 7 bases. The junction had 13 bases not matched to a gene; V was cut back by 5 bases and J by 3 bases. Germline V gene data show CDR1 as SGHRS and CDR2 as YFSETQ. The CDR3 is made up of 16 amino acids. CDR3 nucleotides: TGCGCCAGCAGTTATGACAGGGTGGGTCGGGACACTGAAGCTTTCTTT. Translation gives CASSYDRVGRDTEAFF.

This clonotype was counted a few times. The CDR3 loop reads CASSLGGEVTEAFF. The CDR3 DNA follows: TGTGCCAGCAGCCTGGGGGGGGAGGTCACTGAAGCTTTCTTT. The chain is built from TRBV7-9 and TRBJ1-1; a weak D match, TRBD1 (5 bases). Germline values: CDR1 SEHNR, CDR2 FQNEAQ (reference sequence). Trimming stripped 5 bases from V and 4 bases from J, with 14 bases between. This CDR3 is built from 14 residues.

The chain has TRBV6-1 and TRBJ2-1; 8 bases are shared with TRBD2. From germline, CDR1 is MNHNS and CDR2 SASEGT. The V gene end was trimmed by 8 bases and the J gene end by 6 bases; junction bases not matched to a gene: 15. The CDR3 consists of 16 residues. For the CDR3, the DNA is TGTGCCAGCTCGAACCCCGGGACTAGGGCCTCCAATGAGCAGTTCTTC. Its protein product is CASSNPGTRASNEQFF.

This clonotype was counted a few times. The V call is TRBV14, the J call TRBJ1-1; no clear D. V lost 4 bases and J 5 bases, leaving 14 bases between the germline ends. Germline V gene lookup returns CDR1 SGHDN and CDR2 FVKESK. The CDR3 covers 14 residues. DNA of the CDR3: TGTGCCAGCAGCCGAAATCTAGCGGGTACTGAAGCTTTCTTT. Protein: CASSRNLAGTEAFF.

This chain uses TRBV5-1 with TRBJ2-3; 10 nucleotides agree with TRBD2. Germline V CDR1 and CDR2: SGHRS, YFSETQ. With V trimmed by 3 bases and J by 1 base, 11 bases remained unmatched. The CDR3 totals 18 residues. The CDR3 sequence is CASSWSSGGGVGTDTQYF. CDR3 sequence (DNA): TGCGCCAGCAGCTGGTCTAGCGGGGGCGGAGTCGGCACAGATACGCAGTATTTT.

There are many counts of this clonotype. The CDR3 protein is CASSFSGTYNEQFF. In DNA, the CDR3 is TGTGCCAGCAGTTTTAGCGGGACCTACAATGAGCAGTTCTTC. V and J are TRBV12-3 or TRBV12-4 and TRBJ2-1; TRBD2 agrees at 8 bases. The CDR3 is 14 residues long. The J segment lost 2 bases and the V segment lost 3 bases, leaving 0 bases of the junction unmatched.